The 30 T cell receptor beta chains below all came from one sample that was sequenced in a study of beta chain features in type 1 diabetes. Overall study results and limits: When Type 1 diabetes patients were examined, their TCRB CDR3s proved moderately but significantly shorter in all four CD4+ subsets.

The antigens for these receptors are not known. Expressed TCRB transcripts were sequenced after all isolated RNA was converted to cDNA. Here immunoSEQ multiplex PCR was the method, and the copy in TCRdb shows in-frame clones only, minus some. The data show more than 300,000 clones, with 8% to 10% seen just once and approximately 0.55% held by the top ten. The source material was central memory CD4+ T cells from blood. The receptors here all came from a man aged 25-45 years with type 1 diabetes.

The CDR3, as DNA: TGTGCCAGCAGCTTAACTAGCGGGGAAGAGACCCAGTACTTC. Translating gives CASSLTSGEETQYF. The chain links TRBV7-2 to TRBJ2-5, with TRBD2 matching 10 bases. The germline V gene has CDR1 SGHTA and CDR2 FQGNSA. V lost 2 bases and J lost 3; bases outside the gene matches: 0. This CDR3 contains 14 residues. Full variable domain (missing parts from reference TRBV7-2 and TRBJ2-5): GAGVSQSPSNKVTEKGKDVELRCDPISGHTALYWYRQSLGQGLEFLIYFQGNSAPDKSGLPSDRFSAERTGGSVSTLTIQRTQQEDSAVYLCASSLTSGEETQYFGPGTRLLVL.

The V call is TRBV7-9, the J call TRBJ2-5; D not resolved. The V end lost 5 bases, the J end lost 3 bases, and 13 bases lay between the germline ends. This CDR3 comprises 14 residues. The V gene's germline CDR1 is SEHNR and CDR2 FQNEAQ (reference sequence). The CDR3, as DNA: TGTGCCAGCAGCCCCAAGCTCACGGAAGAGACCCAGTACTTC. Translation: CASSPKLTEETQYF.

The CDR3 DNA is TGTGCCAGTAGGGGGACGGGGACTGGTAGCAATCAGCCCCAGCATTTT. It encodes CASRGTGTGSNQPQHF. This chain links TRBV19 with TRBJ1-5; tentative D call: TRBD1 (5 bases). Germline V gene lookup returns CDR1 LNHDA and CDR2 SQIVND (reference sequence). This CDR3 comprises 16 residues. The V gene lost 6 bases and the J gene lost 0 bases, with 15 bases spanning the gap.

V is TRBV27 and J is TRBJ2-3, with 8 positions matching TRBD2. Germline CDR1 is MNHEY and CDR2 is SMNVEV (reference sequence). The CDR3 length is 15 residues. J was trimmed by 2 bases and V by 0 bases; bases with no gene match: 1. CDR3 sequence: CASSLSSGVTDTQYF. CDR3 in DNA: TGTGCCAGCAGTTTATCTAGCGGGGTCACAGATACGCAGTATTTT.

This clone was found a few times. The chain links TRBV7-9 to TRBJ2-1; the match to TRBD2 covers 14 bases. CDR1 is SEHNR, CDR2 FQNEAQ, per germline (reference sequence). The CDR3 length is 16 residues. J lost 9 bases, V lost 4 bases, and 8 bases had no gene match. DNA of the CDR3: TGTGCCAGCAGCTCGAGGACTAGCGGGAGGTTCTTTGAGCAGTTCTTC. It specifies CASSSRTSGRFFEQFF.

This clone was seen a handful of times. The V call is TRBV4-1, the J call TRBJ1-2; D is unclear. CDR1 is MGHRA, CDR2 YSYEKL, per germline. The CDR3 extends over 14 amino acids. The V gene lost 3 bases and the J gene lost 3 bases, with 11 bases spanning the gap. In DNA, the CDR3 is TGCGCCAGCAGCCAGCAGACGGCGGACTATGGCTACACCTTC. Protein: CASSQQTADYGYTF.

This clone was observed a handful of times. The CDR3 DNA reads as TGCGCCAGCAGCCGTGGACAGGGAAGGTCTTATCTCACCTTC. Translating it yields CASSRGQGRSYLTF. The J gene is TRBJ1-2, the V gene TRBV4-3, with 8 bases aligning to TRBD1. This CDR3 is 14 amino acids long. The germline V gene has CDR1 LGHNA and CDR2 YSLEER. V trimming: 4 bases; J trimming: 13 bases; junction bases outside the gene matches: 14.

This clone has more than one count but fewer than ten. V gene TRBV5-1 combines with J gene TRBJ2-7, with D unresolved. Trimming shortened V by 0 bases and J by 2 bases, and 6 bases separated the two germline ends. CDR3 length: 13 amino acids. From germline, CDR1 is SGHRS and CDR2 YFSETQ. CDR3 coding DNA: TGCGCCAGCAGCTTGGCGGCAGCCTACGAGCAGTACTTC. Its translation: CASSLAAAYEQYF.

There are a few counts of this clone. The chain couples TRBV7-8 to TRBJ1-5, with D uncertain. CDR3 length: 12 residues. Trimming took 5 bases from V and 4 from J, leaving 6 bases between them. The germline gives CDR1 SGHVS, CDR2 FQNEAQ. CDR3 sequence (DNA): TGTGCCAGCAGCCCCCAAAATCAGCCCCAGCATTTT. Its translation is CASSPQNQPQHF.

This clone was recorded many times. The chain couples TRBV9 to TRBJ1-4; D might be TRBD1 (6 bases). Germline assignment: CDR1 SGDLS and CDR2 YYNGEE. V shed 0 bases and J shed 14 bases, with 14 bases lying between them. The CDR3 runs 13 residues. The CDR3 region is CASSVGSGTPLFF. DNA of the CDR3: TGTGCCAGCAGCGTAGGTTCGGGGACACCGCTGTTTTTT.

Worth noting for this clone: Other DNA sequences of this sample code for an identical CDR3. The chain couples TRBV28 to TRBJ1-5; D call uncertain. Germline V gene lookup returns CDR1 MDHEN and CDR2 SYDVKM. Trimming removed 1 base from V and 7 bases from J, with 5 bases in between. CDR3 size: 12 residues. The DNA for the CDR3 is TGTGCCAGCAGTTTATATGGGCAGCCCCAGCATTTT. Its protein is CASSLYGQPQHF.

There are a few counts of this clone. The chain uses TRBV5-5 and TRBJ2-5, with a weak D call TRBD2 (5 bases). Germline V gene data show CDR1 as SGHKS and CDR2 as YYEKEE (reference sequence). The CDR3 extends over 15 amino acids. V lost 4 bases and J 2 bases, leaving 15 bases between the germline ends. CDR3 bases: TGTGCCAGCAGCGGCGGGTCAGTTACTCAAGAGACCCAGTACTTC. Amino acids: CASSGGSVTQETQYF.

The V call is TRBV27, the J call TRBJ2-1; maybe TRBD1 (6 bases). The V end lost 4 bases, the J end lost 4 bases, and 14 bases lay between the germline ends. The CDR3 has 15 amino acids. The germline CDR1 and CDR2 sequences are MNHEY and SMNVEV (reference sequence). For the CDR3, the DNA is TGTGCCAGCAGTTCTCCAGGGGCGGCGTACAATGAGCAGTTCTTC. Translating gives CASSSPGAAYNEQFF.

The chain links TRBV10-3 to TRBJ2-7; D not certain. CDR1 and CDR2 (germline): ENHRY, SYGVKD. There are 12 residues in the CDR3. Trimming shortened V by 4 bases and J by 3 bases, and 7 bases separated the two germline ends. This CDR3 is CAISVNSYEQYF. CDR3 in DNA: TGTGCCATCAGTGTAAACAGCTACGAGCAGTACTTC.

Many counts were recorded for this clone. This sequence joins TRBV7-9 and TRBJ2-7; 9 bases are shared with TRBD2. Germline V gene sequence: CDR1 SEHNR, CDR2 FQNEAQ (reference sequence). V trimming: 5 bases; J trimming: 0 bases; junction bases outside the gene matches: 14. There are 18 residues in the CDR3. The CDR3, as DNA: TGTGCCAGCAGCCCACGGTTAGGGCTAGCGGGGTCCTCCTACGAGCAGTACTTC. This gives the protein CASSPRLGLAGSSYEQYF.

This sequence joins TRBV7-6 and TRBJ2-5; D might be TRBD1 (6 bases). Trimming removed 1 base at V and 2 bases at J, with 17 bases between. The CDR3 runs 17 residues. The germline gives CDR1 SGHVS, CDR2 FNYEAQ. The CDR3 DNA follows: TGTGCCAGCAGCTTAGGGAACGTGCAGGGGATTCAAGAGACCCAGTACTTC. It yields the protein CASSLGNVQGIQETQYF. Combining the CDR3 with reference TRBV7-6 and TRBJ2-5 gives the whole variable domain GAGVSQSPRYKVTKRGQDVALRCDPISGHVSLYWYRQALGQGPEFLTYFNYEAQQDKSGLPNDRFSAERPEGSISTLTIQRTEQRDSAMYRCASSLGNVQGIQETQYFGPGTRLLVL.

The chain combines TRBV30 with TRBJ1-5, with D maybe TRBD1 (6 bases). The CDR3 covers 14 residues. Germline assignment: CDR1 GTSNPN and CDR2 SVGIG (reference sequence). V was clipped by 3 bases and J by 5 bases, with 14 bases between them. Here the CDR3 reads CAWSSTGLDQPQHF. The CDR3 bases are TGTGCCTGGAGCTCCACAGGGCTGGATCAGCCCCAGCATTTT.

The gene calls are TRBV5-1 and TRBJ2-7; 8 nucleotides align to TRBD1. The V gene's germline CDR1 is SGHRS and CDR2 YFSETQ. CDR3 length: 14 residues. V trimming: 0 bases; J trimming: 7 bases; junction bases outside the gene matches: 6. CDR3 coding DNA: TGCGCCAGCAGCTTGGTACAGGGGGTAAAAGAGCAGTACTTC. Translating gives CASSLVQGVKEQYF.

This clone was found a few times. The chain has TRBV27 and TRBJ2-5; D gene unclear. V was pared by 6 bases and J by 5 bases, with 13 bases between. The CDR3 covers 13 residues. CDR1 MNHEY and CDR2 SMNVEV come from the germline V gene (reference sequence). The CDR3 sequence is CASSRTPQETQYF. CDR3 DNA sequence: TGTGCCAGCAGCCGTACCCCCCAGGAGACCCAGTACTTC.

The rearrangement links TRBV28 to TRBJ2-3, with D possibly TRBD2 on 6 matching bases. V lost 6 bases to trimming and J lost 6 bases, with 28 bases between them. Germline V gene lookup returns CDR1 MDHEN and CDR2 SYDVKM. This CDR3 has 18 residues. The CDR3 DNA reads TGTGCCAGCAGCCCTAATGGAGGGACGCTGTCGTTATCGGATACGCAGTATTTT. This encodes CASSPNGGTLSLSDTQYF.

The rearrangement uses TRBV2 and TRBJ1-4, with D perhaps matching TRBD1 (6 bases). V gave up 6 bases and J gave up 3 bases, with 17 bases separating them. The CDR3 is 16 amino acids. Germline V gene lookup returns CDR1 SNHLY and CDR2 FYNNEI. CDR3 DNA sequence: TGTGCCAGCAGAGCCCAAAGGACAGCCCCTAATGAAAAACTGTTTTTT. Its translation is CASRAQRTAPNEKLFF.

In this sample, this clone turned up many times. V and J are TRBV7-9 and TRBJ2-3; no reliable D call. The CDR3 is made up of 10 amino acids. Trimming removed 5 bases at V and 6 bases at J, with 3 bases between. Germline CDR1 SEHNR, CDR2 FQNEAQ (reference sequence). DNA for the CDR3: TGTGCCAGCAGCGGGGATACGCAGTATTTT. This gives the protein CASSGDTQYF.

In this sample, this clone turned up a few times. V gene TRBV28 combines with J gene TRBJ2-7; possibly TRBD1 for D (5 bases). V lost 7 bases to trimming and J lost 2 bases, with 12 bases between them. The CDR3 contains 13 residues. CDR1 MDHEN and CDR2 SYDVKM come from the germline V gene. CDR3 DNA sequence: TGTGCCAGCATCTCTCAGGGTCCCTACGAGCAGTACTTC. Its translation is CASISQGPYEQYF. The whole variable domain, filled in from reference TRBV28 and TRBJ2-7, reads DVKVTQSSRYLVKRTGEKVFLECVQDMDHENMFWYRQDPGLGLRLIYFSYDVKMKEKGDIPEGYSVSREKKERFSLILESASTNQTSMYLCASISQGPYEQYFGPGTRLTVT.

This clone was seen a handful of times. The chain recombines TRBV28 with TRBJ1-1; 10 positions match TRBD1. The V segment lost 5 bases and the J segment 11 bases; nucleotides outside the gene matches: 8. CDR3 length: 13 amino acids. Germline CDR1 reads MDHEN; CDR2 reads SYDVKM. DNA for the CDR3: TGTGCCAGCAGTCAAGGACAGGGGGTTGCGGCTTTCTTT. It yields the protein CASSQGQGVAAFF. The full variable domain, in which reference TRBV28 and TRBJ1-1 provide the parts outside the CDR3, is DVKVTQSSRYLVKRTGEKVFLECVQDMDHENMFWYRQDPGLGLRLIYFSYDVKMKEKGDIPEGYSVSREKKERFSLILESASTNQTSMYLCASSQGQGVAAFFGQGTRLTVV.

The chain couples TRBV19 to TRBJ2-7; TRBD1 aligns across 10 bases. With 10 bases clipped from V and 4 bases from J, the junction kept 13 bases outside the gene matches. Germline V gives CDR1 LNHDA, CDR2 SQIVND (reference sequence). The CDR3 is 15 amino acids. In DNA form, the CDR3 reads TGTGCCACTACCCCAGGGGACAGGGGAATTTACGAGCAGTACTTC. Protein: CATTPGDRGIYEQYF.

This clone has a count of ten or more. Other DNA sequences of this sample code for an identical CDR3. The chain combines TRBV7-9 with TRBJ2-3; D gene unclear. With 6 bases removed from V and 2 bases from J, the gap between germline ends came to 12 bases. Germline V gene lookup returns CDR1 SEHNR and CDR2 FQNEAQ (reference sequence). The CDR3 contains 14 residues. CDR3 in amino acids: CASSRNSYTDTQYF. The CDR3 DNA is TGTGCCAGCAGTAGGAACTCCTACACAGATACGCAGTATTTT.

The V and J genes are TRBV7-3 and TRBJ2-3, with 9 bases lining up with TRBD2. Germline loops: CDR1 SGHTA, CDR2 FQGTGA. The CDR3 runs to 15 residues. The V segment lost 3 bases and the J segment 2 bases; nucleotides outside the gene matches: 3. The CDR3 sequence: CASSFSSGNTDTQYF. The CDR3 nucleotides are TGTGCCAGCAGCTTTTCTAGCGGGAACACAGATACGCAGTATTTT.

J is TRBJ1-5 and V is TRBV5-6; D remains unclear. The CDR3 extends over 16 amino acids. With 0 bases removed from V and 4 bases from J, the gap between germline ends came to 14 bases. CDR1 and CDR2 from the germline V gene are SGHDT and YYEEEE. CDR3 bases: TGTGCCAGCAGCTTGGCCACGGGCGCTCCGAATCAGCCCCAGCATTTT. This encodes CASSLATGAPNQPQHF. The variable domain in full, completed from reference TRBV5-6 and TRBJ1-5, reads DAGVTQSPTHLIKTRGQQVTLRCSPKSGHDTVSWYQQALGQGPQFIFQYYEEEERQRGNFPDRFSGHQFPNYSSELNVNALLLGDSALYLCASSLATGAPNQPQHFGDGTRLSIL.

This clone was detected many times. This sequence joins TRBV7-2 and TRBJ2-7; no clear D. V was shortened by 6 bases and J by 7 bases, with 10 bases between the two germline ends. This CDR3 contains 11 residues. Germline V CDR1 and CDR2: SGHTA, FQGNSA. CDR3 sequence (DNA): TGTGCCAGCAGTAGTTTCCGGGAGCAGTACTTC. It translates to CASSSFREQYF.

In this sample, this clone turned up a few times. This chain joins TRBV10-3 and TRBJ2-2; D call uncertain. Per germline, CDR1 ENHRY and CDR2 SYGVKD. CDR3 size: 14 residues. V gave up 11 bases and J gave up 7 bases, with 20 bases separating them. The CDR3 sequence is CAAEPQVLHGELFF. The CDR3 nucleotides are TGTGCCGCTGAGCCACAAGTACTCCACGGGGAGCTGTTTTTT.